This T cell receptor beta chain originates from a study of blood T cell repertoires in COVID-19. Whole-study context: There were acute and convalescent COVID-19 samples, and they came from the United States, Italy and Spain. The cDNA or gDNA used as material had been derived from T cells, B-cell-depleted T cells, or PBMCs.

V lost 5 bases to trimming and J lost 6 bases; unmatched junction nucleotides: 7. The CDR3 loop spans 13 amino acids. Study processing details: Amplification from reference gene primers served as the basis for estimated nucleated cell counts. The data were produced by immunoSEQ multiplex PCR, yet TCRdb's version contains in-frame clones alone and is incomplete. The V and J calls and clone size come from that table; D and trimming were worked out from the DNA. This sample has 150,000 to 200,000 clones; more than 75% occur once, and the top ten carry less than 8%. The chain couples TRBV12-3 or TRBV12-4 to TRBJ2-7, with TRBD2 identical over 7 bases. What was sequenced was PBMCs or T cells enriched from blood (not recorded which). The sequence came from a woman in her fifties or sixties who had recovered from COVID-19. The CDR3 DNA reads TGTGCCAGCAGTCTCCGGACTAGTGGCGAGCAGTACTTC. Amino acids: CASSLRTSGEQYF.